These 25 T cell receptor beta chains came from one sample sequenced in a study of CXCR3-negative and CXCR3-positive naive CD8 T cells. With UMI labels, 5' RACE was used to prepare the TRB cDNA libraries. TCRdb reprocessed the 5' RACE reads and keeps a single row for each CDR3 protein, giving no DNA. The sample data list about 66,000 distinct CDR3 sequences. The sample comprised naive CXCR3- CD8+ T cells from blood. As for subset: CD45RO-CCR7+CD27+CD95- naive CD8+ T cells lacking CXCR3 (TNR3-). Receptors were obtained from a human donor in good health. Some clones in this sample may be carry-over from other donors' samples.

The V call is TRBV7-9, the J call TRBJ2-2; the D gene TCRdb calls, TRBD1, cannot be checked with no DNA. There are 16 residues in the CDR3. Germline lookup yields CDR1 SEHNR and CDR2 FQNEAQ (reference sequence). CDR3 protein: CASSLSGTPVTGELFF.

V gene TRBV29-1 combines with J gene TRBJ1-1; with no DNA, the TCRdb D assignment of TRBD1 cannot be verified. This CDR3 has 12 amino acids. Germline V gene sequence: CDR1 SQVTM, CDR2 ANQGSEA. This chain's CDR3 is CSVESLAVGAFF. Together with reference TRBV29-1 and TRBJ1-1, the CDR3 gives the full variable domain: SAVISQKPSRDICQRGTSLTIQCQVDSQVTMMFWYRQQPGQSLTLIATANQGSEATYESGFVIDKFPISRPNLTFSTLTVSNMSPEDSSIYLCSVESLAVGAFFGQGTRLTVV.

The chain recombines TRBV4-2 with TRBJ1-1. The CDR3 consists of 14 residues. Germline CDR1 and CDR2: LGHNA and YNFKEQ. This CDR3 is CASSQEQHNTEAFF.

The J gene is TRBJ2-1, the V gene TRBV19. CDR3 length: 16 amino acids. Germline V gene sequence: CDR1 LNHDA, CDR2 SQIVND (reference sequence). CDR3 loop: CASSIGRGGPYNEQFF. The variable domain in full, with the rest retrieved from reference TRBV19 and TRBJ2-1, is DGGITQSPKYLFRKEGQNVTLSCEQNLNHDAMYWYRQDPGQGLRLIYYSQIVNDFQKGDIAEGYSVSREKKESFPLTVTSAQKNPTAFYLCASSIGRGGPYNEQFFGPGTRLTVL.

This chain joins TRBV5-5 and TRBJ2-2; without DNA, the TCRdb call of TRBD1 cannot be checked. CDR3 length equals 17 residues. From germline, CDR1 is SGHKS and CDR2 YYEKEE (reference sequence). CDR3 protein: CASSFRQGAANTGELFF.

The rearrangement uses TRBV7-7 and TRBJ2-7; there is no DNA to check the TCRdb D call of TRBD2. The germline gives CDR1 SSHAT, CDR2 FNYEAQ (reference sequence). CDR3 length equals 14 residues. The CDR3 loop is CASSDGERGYEQYF. The whole variable domain, remainder taken from reference TRBV7-7 and TRBJ2-7, is GAGVSQSPRYKVTKRGQDVTLRCDPISSHATLYWYQQALGQGPEFLTYFNYEAQPDKSGLPSDRFSAERPEGSISTLTIQRTEQRDSAMYRCASSDGERGYEQYFGPGTRLTVT.

V usage is TRBV7-2 and J usage is TRBJ1-1; the TCRdb D gene call, TRBD1, has no DNA to confirm it. The CDR3 has 12 amino acids. Looked up from germline, CDR1 is SGHTA and CDR2 is FQGNSA. Here the CDR3 reads CASSFRTAYAFF.

The chain links TRBV7-2 to TRBJ2-5; as DNA is missing, the TRBD1 call by TCRdb cannot be tested. Germline V gene lookup returns CDR1 SGHTA and CDR2 FQGNSA. CDR3 size: 17 residues. This CDR3 is CASSFRTMGLYQETQYF. Looking up the rest from reference TRBV7-2 and TRBJ2-5 gives the full variable domain: GAGVSQSPSNKVTEKGKDVELRCDPISGHTALYWYRQSLGQGLEFLIYFQGNSAPDKSGLPSDRFSAERTGGSVSTLTIQRTQQEDSAVYLCASSFRTMGLYQETQYFGPGTRLLVL.

The chain is built from TRBV7-9 and TRBJ2-6; the TCRdb call, TRBD2, lacks DNA for checking. The CDR3 contains 17 residues. Germline V gene lookup returns CDR1 SEHNR and CDR2 FQNEAQ (reference sequence). CDR3 amino acids: CASSSPTGLSGANVLTF.

The J gene is TRBJ2-7, the V gene TRBV29-1. The CDR3 length is 12 residues. Germline-derived CDR1 and CDR2 are SQVTM and ANQGSEA. The CDR3 sequence is CSAEVADYEQYF.

V and J are TRBV11-2 and TRBJ2-7; the D gene TCRdb calls, TRBD2, cannot be checked with no DNA. The germline gives CDR1 SGHAT, CDR2 FQNNGV. This CDR3 spans 15 amino acids. The CDR3 sequence: CASSLEARHSYEQYF.

The chain carries TRBV12-3 or TRBV12-4 and TRBJ2-7; TCRdb indicates TRBD1, and absent DNA this call remains unverified. The CDR3 is 13 amino acids. CDR3 residues: CASGAGATYEQYF.

This chain connects TRBV9 to TRBJ2-6; TCRdb's assignment of TRBD2 cannot be checked, as there is no DNA. CDR3 length equals 18 residues. Germline V gives CDR1 SGDLS, CDR2 YYNGEE. CDR3 protein: CASSGLSGAVSGANVLTF.

J is TRBJ2-3 and V is TRBV6-5; TCRdb proposes TRBD1, but this gene call is untestable without DNA. Germline V gene data show CDR1 as MNHEY and CDR2 as SVGAGI. This CDR3 contains 14 residues. CDR3 amino acids: CAAPGRGSTDTQYF.

The chain joins TRBV5-1 to TRBJ1-2; the D call from TCRdb, TRBD1, cannot be confirmed without DNA. CDR1 and CDR2 (germline): SGHRS, YFSETQ. There are 16 residues in the CDR3. This chain's CDR3 is CASSLEEQGTDYGYTF. Looking up the rest from reference TRBV5-1 and TRBJ1-2 gives the full variable domain: KAGVTQTPRYLIKTRGQQVTLSCSPISGHRSVSWYQQTPGQGLQFLFEYFSETQRNKGNFPGRFSGRQFSNSRSEMNVSTLELGDSALYLCASSLEEQGTDYGYTFGSGTRLTVV.

The V and J genes are TRBV7-2 and TRBJ1-2; absent DNA, TCRdb's TRBD1 call cannot be checked. Looked up from germline, CDR1 is SGHTA and CDR2 is FQGNSA. This CDR3 has 14 amino acids. The CDR3 sequence is CASSPGQGFYGYTF.

The chain carries TRBV29-1 and TRBJ2-2. The CDR3 extends over 13 amino acids. From germline, CDR1 is SQVTM and CDR2 ANQGSEA. The CDR3 sequence is CSVEGESTGELFF.

The chain combines TRBV9 with TRBJ2-1; the D call from TCRdb, TRBD2, cannot be confirmed without DNA. Germline lookup yields CDR1 SGDLS and CDR2 YYNGEE. The CDR3 totals 16 residues. This chain's CDR3 is CASSVVLGGAFDEQFF.

The chain combines TRBV13 with TRBJ2-7. The CDR3 is made up of 13 amino acids. Per germline, CDR1 PRHDT and CDR2 FYEKMQ (reference sequence). The CDR3: CASSFYSTNEQYF.

The chain uses TRBV12-3 or TRBV12-4 and TRBJ1-1; TCRdb names TRBD1, which stays unverified in the absence of DNA. The length of the CDR3 is 16 residues. This CDR3 reads CASRDDAGQSNTEAFF.

The CDR3 protein is CASSVGRNTEAFF. The V and J genes are TRBV7-3 and TRBJ1-1. The germline gives CDR1 SGHTA, CDR2 FQGTGA. This CDR3 has 13 amino acids.

This chain joins TRBV7-9 and TRBJ2-7; lacking DNA, the TRBD1 call made by TCRdb goes unchecked. In germline, CDR1 is SEHNR, CDR2 FQNEAQ (reference sequence). The CDR3 length is 12 residues. The chain's CDR3 is CASSLVGTEQYF.

This chain joins TRBV20-1 and TRBJ1-1; TCRdb lists TRBD1, though no DNA is available to test this call. The V gene's germline CDR1 is DFQATT and CDR2 SNEGSKA (reference sequence). This CDR3 comprises 13 residues. The CDR3 is CSARGTGETEAFF.

CDR3 region: CASSLFRGLNYNEQFF. The chain joins TRBV27 to TRBJ2-1; TCRdb's D call, TRBD1, is unchecked because there is no DNA. This CDR3 is 16 amino acids long. The germline CDR1 and CDR2 sequences are MNHEY and SMNVEV (reference sequence).

V gene TRBV9 combines with J gene TRBJ1-5. CDR3 size: 14 residues. Germline V gene data show CDR1 as SGDLS and CDR2 as YYNGEE. CDR3 sequence: CASSVGMINQPQHF.